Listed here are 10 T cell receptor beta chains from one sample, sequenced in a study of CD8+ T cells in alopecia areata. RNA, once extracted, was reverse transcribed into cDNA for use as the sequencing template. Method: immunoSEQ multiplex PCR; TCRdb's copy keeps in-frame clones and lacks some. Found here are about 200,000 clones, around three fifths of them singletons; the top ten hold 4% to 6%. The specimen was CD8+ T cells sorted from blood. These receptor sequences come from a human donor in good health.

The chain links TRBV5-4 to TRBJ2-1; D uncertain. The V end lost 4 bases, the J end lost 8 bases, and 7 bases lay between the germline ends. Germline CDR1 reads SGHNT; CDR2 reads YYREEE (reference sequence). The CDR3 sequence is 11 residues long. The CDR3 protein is CASSVSDEQFF. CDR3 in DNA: TGTGCCAGCAGCGTGTCGGATGAGCAGTTCTTC.

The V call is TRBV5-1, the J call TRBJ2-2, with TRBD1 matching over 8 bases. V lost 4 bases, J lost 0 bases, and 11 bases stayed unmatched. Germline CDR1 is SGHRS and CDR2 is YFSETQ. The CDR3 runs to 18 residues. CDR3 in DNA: TGCGCCAGCAGCCCTCGGACAGGGAAAACTGCGAACACCGGGGAGCTGTTTTTT. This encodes CASSPRTGKTANTGELFF.

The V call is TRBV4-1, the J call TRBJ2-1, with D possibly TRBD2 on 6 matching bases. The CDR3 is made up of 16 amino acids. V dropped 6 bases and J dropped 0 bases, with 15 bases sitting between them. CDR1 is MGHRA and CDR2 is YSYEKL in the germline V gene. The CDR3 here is CASSPRGGDSYNEQFF. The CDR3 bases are TGCGCCAGCAGTCCCCGAGGCGGGGACTCCTACAATGAGCAGTTCTTC.

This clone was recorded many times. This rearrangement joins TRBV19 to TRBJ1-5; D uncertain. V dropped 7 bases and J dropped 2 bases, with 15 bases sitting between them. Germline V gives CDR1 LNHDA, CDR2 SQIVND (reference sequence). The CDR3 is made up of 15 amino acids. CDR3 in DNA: TGTGCCAGTACCCCCTCCGGGTTAGGCAATCAGCCCCAGCATTTT. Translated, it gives CASTPSGLGNQPQHF. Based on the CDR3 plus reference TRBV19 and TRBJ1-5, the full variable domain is DGGITQSPKYLFRKEGQNVTLSCEQNLNHDAMYWYRQDPGQGLRLIYYSQIVNDFQKGDIAEGYSVSREKKESFPLTVTSAQKNPTAFYLCASTPSGLGNQPQHFGDGTRLSIL.

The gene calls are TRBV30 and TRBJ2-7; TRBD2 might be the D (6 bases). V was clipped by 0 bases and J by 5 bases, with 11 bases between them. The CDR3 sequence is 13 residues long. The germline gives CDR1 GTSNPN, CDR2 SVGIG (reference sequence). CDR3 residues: CAWSVSGLDEQYF. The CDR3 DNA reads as TGTGCCTGGAGTGTGAGCGGGCTCGACGAGCAGTACTTC.

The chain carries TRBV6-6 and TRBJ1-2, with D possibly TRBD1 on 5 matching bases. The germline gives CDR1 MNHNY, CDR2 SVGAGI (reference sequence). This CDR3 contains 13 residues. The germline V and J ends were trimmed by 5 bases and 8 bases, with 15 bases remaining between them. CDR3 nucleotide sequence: TGTGCCAGCAGTGCGGACGCTTGGGGCGGCTACACCTTC. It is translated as CASSADAWGGYTF.

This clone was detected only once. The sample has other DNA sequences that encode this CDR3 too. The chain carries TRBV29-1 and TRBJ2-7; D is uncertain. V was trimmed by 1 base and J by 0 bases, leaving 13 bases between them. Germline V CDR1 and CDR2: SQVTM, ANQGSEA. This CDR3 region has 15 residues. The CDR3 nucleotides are TGCAGCGTTGAAGGGAAGGGTGAAAGCTCCTACGAGCAGTACTTC. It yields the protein CSVEGKGESSYEQYF.

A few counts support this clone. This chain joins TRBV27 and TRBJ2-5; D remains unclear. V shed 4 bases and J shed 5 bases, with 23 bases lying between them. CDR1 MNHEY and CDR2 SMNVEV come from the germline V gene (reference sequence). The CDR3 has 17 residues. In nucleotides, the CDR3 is TGTGCCAGCAGTTCGGGCCCTCCCCTGGGCCCTCGGGAGACCCAGTACTTC. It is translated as CASSSGPPLGPRETQYF.

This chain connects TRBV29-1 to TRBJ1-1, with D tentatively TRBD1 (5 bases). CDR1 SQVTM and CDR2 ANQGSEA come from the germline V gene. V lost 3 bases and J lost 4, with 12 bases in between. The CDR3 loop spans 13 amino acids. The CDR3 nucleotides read TGCAGCGTTGAGGGGGGGACGGGCACTGAAGCTTTCTTT. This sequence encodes CSVEGGTGTEAFF.

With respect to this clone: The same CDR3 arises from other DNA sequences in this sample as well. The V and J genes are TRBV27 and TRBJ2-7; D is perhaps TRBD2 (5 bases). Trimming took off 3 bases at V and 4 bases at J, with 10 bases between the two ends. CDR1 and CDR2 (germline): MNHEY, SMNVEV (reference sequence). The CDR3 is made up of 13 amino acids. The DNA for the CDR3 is TGTGCCAGCAGTTTGTCGTCGGGGTACGAGCAGTACTTC. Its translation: CASSLSSGYEQYF.